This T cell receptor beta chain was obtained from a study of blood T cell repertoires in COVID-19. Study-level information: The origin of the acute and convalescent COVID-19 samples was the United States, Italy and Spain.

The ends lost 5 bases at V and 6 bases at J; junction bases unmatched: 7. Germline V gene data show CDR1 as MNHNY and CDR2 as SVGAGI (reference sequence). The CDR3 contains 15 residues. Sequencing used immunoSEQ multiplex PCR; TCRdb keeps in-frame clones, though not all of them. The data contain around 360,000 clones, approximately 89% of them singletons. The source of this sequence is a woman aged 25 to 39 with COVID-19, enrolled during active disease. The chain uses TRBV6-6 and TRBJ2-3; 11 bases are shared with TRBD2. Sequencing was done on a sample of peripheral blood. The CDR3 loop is CASSTSSGRRDTQYF. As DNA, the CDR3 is TGTGCCAGCAGTACCTCTAGCGGGAGGAGGGATACGCAGTATTTT.